These T cell receptor beta chains were read from a single sample in a study of cytomegalovirus exposure and HLA in healthy donors. Clones were sequenced by immunoSEQ multiplex PCR, and TCRdb holds only the in-frame ones, with some missing. Among about 200,000 clones listed, approximately 81% were seen once. Specimen: PBMCs. The receptors were gathered from a man in his thirties or forties in good health and CMV-seronegative. Both conserved end residues are part of each CDR3. A D gene is named only where the DNA matches it firmly. Some rows have no size entry. The others give once, few or many, or a class for an expanded clone.

clone_size j_call d_call v_call cdr3_aa cdr3_nt
once TRBJ2-5 TRBD2 TRBV7-2 CASSLLGGGGETQYF TGTGCCAGCAGCTTATTAGGTGGGGGGGGAGAGACCCAGTACTTC
NA TRBJ1-2 TRBD1 TRBV9 CASSVAGTGGPYGYTF TGTGCCAGCAGCGTAGCAGGGACAGGGGGGCCCTATGGCTACACCTTC
NA TRBJ1-6 TRBD1 TRBV5-1 CASSSTPTGTGSNSPLHF TGCGCCAGCAGCTCAACCCCGACAGGGACAGGGTCTAATTCACCCCTCCACTTT
NA TRBJ2-5 NA TRBV7-2 CASSLIAPGEQYF TGTGCCAGCAGCTTAATCGCCCCTGGGGAGCAGTACTTC
NA TRBJ2-3 NA TRBV5-5 CASSLGGEEEDTQYF TGTGCCAGCAGCTTGGGAGGGGAGGAGGAAGATACGCAGTATTTT
once TRBJ1-1 NA TRBV28 CASSSLRGVGAFF TGTGCCAGCAGTTCACTACGGGGGGTCGGAGCTTTCTTT
NA TRBJ1-2 NA TRBV4-3 CASSQDTANYGYTF TGCGCCAGCAGCCAAGATACAGCCAACTATGGCTACACCTTC
few TRBJ1-1 TRBD1 TRBV5-4 CASSFRDRGRGTEAFF TGTGCCAGCAGCTTCCGGGACAGGGGAAGAGGAACTGAAGCTTTCTTT
few TRBJ2-7 TRBD2 TRBV7-8 CASSRERLAGGEQYF TGTGCCAGCAGCCGCGAGCGACTAGCGGGGGGAGAGCAGTACTTC
NA TRBJ1-3 NA TRBV7-2 CASSLVGNTIYF TGTGCCAGCAGCTTAGTAGGAAACACCATATATTTT
few TRBJ2-3 NA TRBV10-3 CAISAGIDTQYF TGTGCCATCAGTGCAGGGATAGATACGCAGTATTTT
NA TRBJ1-2 NA TRBV14 CASSQAGENYGYTF TGTGCCAGCAGCCAAGCAGGGGAAAACTATGGCTACACCTTC
NA TRBJ2-3 TRBD2 TRBV19 CASMRGGTTDTQYF TGTGCCAGTATGCGCGGGGGGACCACAGATACGCAGTATTTT
NA TRBJ2-5 TRBD1 TRBV2 CASSPGQPSQRTQYF TGTGCCAGCAGTCCGGGACAGCCGTCCCAAAGGACCCAGTACTTC
NA TRBJ1-6 NA TRBV4-1 CASSRVGRVVDSPLHF TGCGCCAGCAGCCGCGTTGGGCGAGTGGTCGATTCACCCCTCCACTTT
NA TRBJ2-2 NA TRBV21-1 CASRADDTGELFF TGTGCCAGCAGGGCAGATGACACCGGGGAGCTGTTTTTT
NA TRBJ1-6 NA TRBV2 CAGGSDRVNSPLHF TGTGCCGGGGGGTCGGACCGCGTTAATTCACCCCTCCACTTT
few TRBJ1-1 NA TRBV6-1 CASSERRGSTEAFF TGTGCCAGCAGTGAGAGAAGGGGAAGCACTGAAGCTTTCTTT
NA TRBJ2-7 TRBD1 TRBV7-9 CASSLGQGVIYEQYF TGTGCCAGCAGCTTAGGACAGGGTGTGATCTACGAGCAGTACTTC
NA TRBJ2-5 NA TRBV29-1 CSVGYSKETQYF TGCAGCGTTGGGTATAGCAAAGAGACCCAGTACTTC
NA TRBJ1-1 NA TRBV4-3 CASSQDGQGRTEAFF TGCGCCAGCAGCCAAGACGGGCAGGGGAGAACTGAAGCTTTCTTT
few TRBJ2-2 TRBD1 TRBV6-4 CASRRTGETGELFF TGTGCCAGCCGAAGGACAGGGGAGACCGGGGAGCTGTTTTTT
NA TRBJ1-6 TRBD1 TRBV18 CASSPPGGDNSPLHF TGTGCCAGCTCACCCCCAGGGGGAGATAATTCACCCCTCCACTTT
NA TRBJ1-3 TRBD1 TRBV19 CASRIRQGRNTIYF TGTGCCAGTCGGATAAGACAGGGGAGAAACACCATATATTTT
NA TRBJ2-3 TRBD2 TRBV9 CASSGSGGTDTQYF TGTGCCAGCAGCGGTTCGGGGGGGACAGATACGCAGTATTTT
NA TRBJ2-1 NA TRBV4-3 CASSQDHGRVSYNEQFF TGCGCCAGCAGCCAAGACCACGGCAGGGTGTCCTACAATGAGCAGTTCTTC
NA TRBJ1-6 TRBD1 TRBV25-1 CASSPTGIGKRSPLHF TGTGCCAGCAGCCCGACAGGGATAGGAAAGCGGTCACCCCTCCACTTT
NA TRBJ2-2 NA TRBV5-4 CASSRQDGELFF TGTGCCAGCAGCAGACAGGACGGGGAGCTGTTTTTT
NA TRBJ2-5 NA TRBV27 CASSLSAPSATQYF TGTGCCAGCAGTTTATCGGCACCCTCCGCGACCCAGTACTTC
NA TRBJ1-4 TRBD1 TRBV5-6 CASSAPTGGLTNEKLFF TGTGCCAGCAGCGCCCCGACAGGGGGCCTAACTAATGAAAAACTGTTTTTT
NA TRBJ1-2 NA TRBV7-9 CASSLSESYGYTF TGTGCCAGCAGCTTGAGTGAGTCCTATGGCTACACCTTC
once TRBJ2-5 NA TRBV29-1 CSVEEVSPGTQYF TGCAGCGTTGAAGAAGTGTCGCCGGGAACCCAGTACTTC
NA TRBJ1-2 NA TRBV5-4 CASSLEPGSIDGYTF TGTGCCAGCAGCTTGGAACCGGGTTCGATCGATGGCTACACCTTC
NA TRBJ2-2 TRBD2 TRBV5-4 CASSLPSGGPGELFF TGTGCCAGCAGCTTGCCTAGCGGGGGCCCCGGGGAGCTGTTTTTT
NA TRBJ2-7 NA TRBV27 CASSSLRDGNYEQYF TGTGCCAGCAGTTCCCTAAGAGACGGGAACTACGAGCAGTACTTC
NA TRBJ2-6 NA TRBV18 CASSPQGAIGASVLTF TGTGCCAGCTCACCACAAGGGGCTATTGGGGCCAGCGTCCTGACTTTC
NA TRBJ2-3 NA TRBV11-3 CASSLVITSTQYF TGTGCCAGCAGCTTAGTAATAACTAGTACGCAGTATTTT
NA TRBJ1-1 NA TRBV27 CASSLNRGNTEAFF TGTGCCAGCAGTTTAAATAGGGGGAACACTGAAGCTTTCTTT
NA TRBJ2-2 NA TRBV7-9 CAKEQDGETGELFF TGTGCCAAGGAACAGGACGGTGAGACCGGGGAGCTGTTTTTT
NA TRBJ2-2 TRBD2 TRBV28 CASSPGGTGELFF TGTGCCAGCAGCCCGGGGGGAACCGGGGAGCTGTTTTTT
NA TRBJ2-3 NA TRBV2 CASISSSGFLQYF TGTGCCAGCATCTCAAGCAGCGGTTTCTTGCAGTATTTT
NA TRBJ2-7 NA TRBV29-1 CSAGQDSYEQYF TGCAGCGCCGGACAAGACTCCTACGAGCAGTACTTC
NA TRBJ1-2 TRBD1 TRBV4-2 CASSQDADRGYGYTF TGTGCCAGCAGCCAAGATGCGGACAGGGGCTATGGCTACACCTTC
NA TRBJ2-1 TRBD2 TRBV10-3 CAISELRGVELF TGTGCCATCAGTGAGCTCCGGGGGGTCGAGCTCTTC